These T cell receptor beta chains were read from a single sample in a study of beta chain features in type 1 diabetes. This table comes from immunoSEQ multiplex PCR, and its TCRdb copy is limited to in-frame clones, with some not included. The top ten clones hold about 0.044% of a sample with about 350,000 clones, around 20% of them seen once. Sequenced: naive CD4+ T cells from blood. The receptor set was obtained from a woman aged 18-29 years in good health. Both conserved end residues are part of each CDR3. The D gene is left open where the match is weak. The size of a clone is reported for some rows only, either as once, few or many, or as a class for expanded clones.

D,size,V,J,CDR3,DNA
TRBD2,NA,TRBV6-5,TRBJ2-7,CASSYSGTSGSRYF,TGTGCCAGCAGTTACTCGGGGACTAGCGGGAGTAGGTACTTC
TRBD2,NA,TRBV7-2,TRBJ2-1,CASSLASGSSYNEQFF,TGTGCCAGCAGCTTAGCTAGCGGGAGTTCTTACAATGAGCAGTTCTTC
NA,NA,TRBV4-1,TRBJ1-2,CASSQVQGKSYGYTF,TGCGCCAGCAGCCAAGTACAGGGTAAGAGTTATGGCTACACCTTC
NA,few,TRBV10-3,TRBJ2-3,CAISERARGGTDTQYF,TGTGCCATCAGTGAGAGAGCCCGAGGAGGCACAGATACGCAGTATTTT
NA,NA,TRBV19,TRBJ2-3,CASSRQRWEADTQYF,TGTGCCAGTAGTCGCCAGCGGTGGGAGGCAGATACGCAGTATTTT
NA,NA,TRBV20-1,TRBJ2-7,CSALNYEQYF,TGCAGTGCCTTAAATTACGAGCAGTACTTC
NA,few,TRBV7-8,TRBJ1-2,CASSKDSYGYTF,TGTGCCAGCAGCAAGGACAGCTATGGCTACACCTTC
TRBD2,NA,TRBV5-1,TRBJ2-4,CASSPTSAGQNIQYF,TGCGCCAGCAGCCCGACTAGCGCAGGTCAAAACATTCAGTACTTC
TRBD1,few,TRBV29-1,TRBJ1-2,CSVLDRGRFGYTF,TGCAGCGTATTGGACAGGGGGCGTTTTGGCTACACCTTC
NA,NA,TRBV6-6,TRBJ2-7,CASSYSASGLYEQYF,TGTGCCAGCAGTTACTCGGCCAGCGGGCTCTACGAGCAGTACTTC
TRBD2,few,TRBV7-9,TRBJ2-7,CASSPSGRRYEQYF,TGTGCCAGCAGCCCTAGCGGGAGGCGCTACGAGCAGTACTTC
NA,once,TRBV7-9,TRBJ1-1,CASWEGTLNTEAFF,TGTGCCAGCTGGGAGGGGACCCTGAACACTGAAGCTTTCTTT
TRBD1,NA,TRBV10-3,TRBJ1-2,CAINPGQGAENGYTF,TGTGCCATCAACCCGGGACAGGGGGCGGAAAATGGCTACACCTTC
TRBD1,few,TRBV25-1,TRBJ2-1,CASSELDRYNEQFF,TGTGCCAGCAGTGAACTGGACAGGTACAATGAGCAGTTCTTC
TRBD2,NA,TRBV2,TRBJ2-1,CASSERALAGEFF,TGTGCCAGCAGTGAGAGAGCACTAGCGGGAGAGTTCTTC
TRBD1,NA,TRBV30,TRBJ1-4,CAWRPGQGNSEKLFF,TGTGCCTGGAGGCCGGGACAGGGTAATTCTGAAAAACTGTTTTTT
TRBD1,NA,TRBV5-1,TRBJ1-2,CASSLTRGHPYGYTF,TGCGCCAGCAGCTTGACGAGGGGGCATCCCTATGGCTACACCTTC
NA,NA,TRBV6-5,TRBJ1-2,CASSYSGQNYGYTF,TGTGCCAGCAGTTACTCGGGGCAGAACTATGGCTACACCTTC
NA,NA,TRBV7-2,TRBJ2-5,CASSLRRSQETQYF,TGTGCCAGCAGCTTAAGGCGGAGTCAAGAGACCCAGTACTTC
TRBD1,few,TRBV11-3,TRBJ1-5,CASSHRDSYQPQHF,TGTGCCAGCAGCCACCGGGACAGCTATCAGCCCCAGCATTTT
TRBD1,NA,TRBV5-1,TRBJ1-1,CASSWTGERAFF,TGCGCCAGCAGCTGGACAGGGGAGCGGGCTTTCTTT
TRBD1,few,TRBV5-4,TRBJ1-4,CASSTGTGGDEKLFF,TGTGCCAGCAGCACCGGGACAGGGGGGGATGAAAAACTGTTTTTT
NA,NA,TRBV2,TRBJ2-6,CASSKLTDISSGANVLTF,TGTGCCAGCAGTAAATTGACTGATATTAGCTCTGGGGCCAACGTCCTGACTTTC
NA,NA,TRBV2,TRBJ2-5,CASSDRETQYF,TGTGCCAGCAGTGATCGGGAGACCCAGTACTTC
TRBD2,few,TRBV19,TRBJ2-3,CASSLAGVADTQYF,TGTGCCAGTAGTCTAGCGGGAGTGGCAGATACGCAGTATTTT
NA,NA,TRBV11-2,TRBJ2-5,CASSSQQGKETQYF,TGTGCCAGCAGCTCCCAACAGGGTAAAGAGACCCAGTACTTC
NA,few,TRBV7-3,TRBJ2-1,CASSLRGHRNEQFF,TGTGCCAGCAGCTTAAGGGGCCACCGGAATGAGCAGTTCTTC
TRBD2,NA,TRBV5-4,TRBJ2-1,CASSIHPLGTSGYNEQFF,TGTGCCAGCAGCATCCACCCACTGGGGACTAGCGGCTACAATGAGCAGTTCTTC
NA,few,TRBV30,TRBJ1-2,CAWSYFRGSYGYTF,TGTGCCTGGAGTTATTTTAGGGGATCCTATGGCTACACCTTC
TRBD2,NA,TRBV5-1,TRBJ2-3,CASSREARLGLDTQYF,TGCGCCAGCAGCCGGGAGGCTCGCTTAGGGCTAGATACGCAGTATTTT
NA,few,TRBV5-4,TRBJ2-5,CASSFVVGGGGETQYF,TGTGCCAGCAGCTTTGTAGTAGGGGGGGGTGGAGAGACCCAGTACTTC